The clone carrying this T cell receptor (beta chain) came up once. Antigen specificity is unknown. The PCR contained 60 Vbeta and 13 Jbeta primers. Assay: immunoSEQ multiplex PCR; the TCRdb copy retains only in-frame clones and omits some. The sample contains 110,000 to 150,000 clones, roughly 80% of which appear only once. This sample is drawn from a study of cytomegalovirus exposure and HLA in healthy donors. Regarding the study as a whole: The study listed 150 to 200 cytomegalovirus-associated TCR beta chains. According to a later analysis, most TCR beta chains associated with CMV appeared HLA-restricted.

Donors counted as nominally healthy when sampled, yet unrecorded immune exposures were likely. V was clipped by 4 bases and J by 4 bases, with 26 bases between them. The length of the CDR3 is 18 residues. The V gene's germline CDR1 is SGHDT and CDR2 YYEEEE. Sequencing was carried out using PBMCs. This clonotype was sampled from a woman aged 45-65 years in good health and CMV-seropositive. The chain employs TRBV5-6 and TRBJ1-2; D is uncertain. The CDR3 protein is CASSGRAPALGEGYGYTF. As DNA, the CDR3 is TGTGCCAGCAGCGGGCGGGCTCCGGCCCTTGGAGAAGGCTATGGCTACACCTTC.